This T cell receptor beta chain was observed in a study of PD-1 blockade in mismatch repair-deficient tumors. About the study: Patients had approximately 12 mismatch repair-deficient cancer types, all previously treated and progressing. Points from the study as a whole: Tumor-resident clones, often absent from pretreatment blood, expanded after pembrolizumab and then contracted.

Produced via immunoSEQ multiplex PCR; TCRdb's table is partial and in-frame only. The table has tens of thousands of clones, approximately 88% seen once. Of note for this clone: No antigen is known for it.

A few pembrolizumab responders had their TCRs sequenced. Germline-derived CDR1 and CDR2 are SGHNT and YYREEE (reference sequence). The CDR3 sequence is 15 residues long. The ends lost 4 bases at V and 3 bases at J; junction bases unmatched: 7. The sequence was obtained from an adult with mismatch repair-deficient cancer. This chain links TRBV5-4 with TRBJ1-1; TRBD1 aligns across 9 bases. Sequenced material: PBMCs, taken before pembrolizumab treatment. CDR3 coding DNA: TGTGCCAGCAGCCCACAGGGGGCGGGGGACACTGAAGCTTTCTTT. It codes for CASSPQGAGDTEAFF.